This T cell receptor beta chain was captured in a study of regulatory T cells in long-lasting Graves disease. Time point: persistent/refractory GD, antithyroid drugs over 5 years with positive TRAb. PBMC-derived RNA was used for the TCR library. To make TCR beta libraries, researchers used iRepertoire HTBI primers and Arm-PCR of CDR3 regions. Via MiXCR, TCRdb re-called the multiplex PCR reads, giving one row per CDR3 protein. The sample has over 450,000 distinct CDR3 sequences, about 22% seen once; the top ten hold roughly 7%. Sequenced here: peripheral blood mononuclear cells (PBMCs), sampled when the disease was refractory, from a patient treated with antithyroid drugs. The sequence derives from a female donor with Graves disease.

The CDR3 nucleotides read TGCGCCAGCAGCCAAGTAGGGCAGGGCGAGCAGTACTTC. This gives the protein CASSQVGQGEQYF. V gene TRBV4-1 combines with J gene TRBJ2-7; D is perhaps TRBD1 (5 bases). Germline V gives CDR1 MGHRA, CDR2 YSYEKL. The CDR3 totals 13 residues. The germline V and J ends were trimmed by 1 base and 6 bases, with 10 bases remaining between them.